Below are 18 T cell receptor beta chains sequenced from a single sample in a study of T-cell reconstitution after alpha-beta-depleted transplantation in children (dated by TCRdb to the mid-2010s). The library came from PCR. The run used an Illumina HiSeq 2500. To normalize quantification of the TCRbeta repertoire, the TCR libraries were built with molecular barcoding that relied on unique molecular identifiers. Using fastp trimming at Q25 and MiXCR clonotype assembly, TCRdb reanalyzed the public sequencing data and kept in-frame beta chains. Entries are consolidated by CDR3 protein sequence, retaining the most common genes and DNA. Recorded for this sample are 640,000 or so distinct CDR3 sequences; approximately 15% of them occurred a single time. Of the sample, around 0.96% falls within the top ten clones. Specimen: PBMCs from the stem cell graft donor, collected from the stem cell graft. These receptors all stem from a human donor who donated a stem cell graft to a child with acute myeloid leukemia.

This sequence joins TRBV5-1 and TRBJ1-1, with D maybe TRBD1 (6 bases). The V and J ends lost 4 bases and 1 base respectively, with 23 bases between them. The CDR3 has 18 residues. The germline V gene has CDR1 SGHRS and CDR2 YFSETQ. The CDR3 reads CASSLRDIPLGKNTEAFF. CDR3 sequence (DNA): TGCGCCAGCAGCCTCCGGGACATTCCTCTGGGGAAGAACACTGAAGCTTTCTTT. The variable domain in full, completed from reference TRBV5-1 and TRBJ1-1, reads KAGVTQTPRYLIKTRGQQVTLSCSPISGHRSVSWYQQTPGQGLQFLFEYFSETQRNKGNFPGRFSGRQFSNSRSEMNVSTLELGDSALYLCASSLRDIPLGKNTEAFFGQGTRLTVV.

This clonotype was counted only a few times. V and J are TRBV20-1 and TRBJ1-4, with 9 bases identical to TRBD1. V lost 3 bases and J lost 0; bases outside the gene matches: 14. Germline V gene sequence: CDR1 DFQATT, CDR2 SNEGSKA (reference sequence). The CDR3 runs 19 residues. The CDR3 nucleotides are TGCAGTGCTAGTTATATCGGGACAGGGACAAAAGCAACTAATGAAAAACTGTTTTTT. Its translation is CSASYIGTGTKATNEKLFF.

The chain couples TRBV28 to TRBJ1-3; D unresolved. V was cut by 4 bases and J by 4 bases, with 20 bases left in between. The CDR3 contains 17 residues. Per the germline V gene, CDR1 is MDHEN and CDR2 is SYDVKM. The CDR3 DNA is TGTGCCAGCAGTTCCATCGTACCGACCACGGAAGGAAACACCATATATTTT. It is translated as CASSSIVPTTEGNTIYF. Supplemented by reference TRBV28 and TRBJ1-3, the full variable domain reads DVKVTQSSRYLVKRTGEKVFLECVQDMDHENMFWYRQDPGLGLRLIYFSYDVKMKEKGDIPEGYSVSREKKERFSLILESASTNQTSMYLCASSSIVPTTEGNTIYFGEGSWLTVV.

The chain couples TRBV15 to TRBJ2-7; D not resolved. The germline gives CDR1 LNHNV, CDR2 YYDKDF (reference sequence). The CDR3 totals 13 residues. V was clipped by 5 bases and J by 0 bases, with 8 bases between them. Here the CDR3 reads CATSSTSSYEQYF. The CDR3 region has the DNA TGTGCCACCAGCTCTACGTCCTCCTACGAGCAGTACTTC.

This clonotype was observed at least ten times. V usage is TRBV20-1 and J usage is TRBJ2-3; either TRBD1 or TRBD2 may supply D (5 bases each). Germline V gene sequence: CDR1 DFQATT, CDR2 SNEGSKA (reference sequence). The V end was cut by 0 bases, the J end by 3 bases, with 22 bases between. The CDR3 covers 18 residues. In DNA, the CDR3 is TGCAGTGCTAGAGATCAGGGTATAGCGCGGCAGTATACAGATACGCAGTATTTT. The encoded protein is CSARDQGIARQYTDTQYF.

The gene calls are TRBV28 and TRBJ2-3, with a possible D match to TRBD2 (5 bases). V lost 1 base, J lost 7 bases, and 18 bases lay in between. The CDR3 is 16 amino acids. Germline CDR1 is MDHEN and CDR2 is SYDVKM. The CDR3, as DNA: TGTGCCAGCAGTTTATACTCGGGGTCGACTGAAAATACGCAGTATTTT. Protein: CASSLYSGSTENTQYF.

This clonotype was observed many times. The chain carries TRBV12-3 or TRBV12-4 and TRBJ2-2; 7 positions match TRBD1. This CDR3 contains 17 residues. Trimming took 4 bases from V and 6 from J; bases not matched to a gene: 14. This CDR3 is CASSSTDTGDGSGELFF. The CDR3, as DNA: TGTGCCAGCAGTTCAACAGACACAGGGGATGGGTCCGGGGAGCTGTTTTTT.

This clonotype showed up many times. The chain combines TRBV29-1 with TRBJ2-3; the D is unclear. V was shortened by 8 bases and J by 4 bases, with 16 bases between the two germline ends. From germline, CDR1 is SQVTM and CDR2 ANQGSEA. The CDR3 consists of 13 residues. The CDR3 DNA reads TGCAGCTCCCCTTTTTACGACCCAGATACGCAGTATTTT. Residues: CSSPFYDPDTQYF.

Remarks on this clonotype: A much larger clone differs from this one at a single base, so this may be a read error. The chain uses TRBV20-1 and TRBJ2-1, with a weak D call TRBD2 (5 bases). Per the germline V gene, CDR1 is DFQATT and CDR2 is SNEGSKA (reference sequence). The CDR3 sequence is 14 residues long. Trimming removed 3 bases at V and 3 bases at J, with 12 bases between. CDR3 in amino acids: CSARDSNCYNEQFF. For the CDR3, the DNA is TGCAGTGCTAGGGACTCCAACTGCTACAATGAGCAGTTCTTC.

This chain joins TRBV20-1 and TRBJ2-3; D gene ambiguous. Trimming left V 0 bases short and J 7 bases short, with 11 bases between. This CDR3 contains 13 residues. The germline CDR1 and CDR2 sequences are DFQATT and SNEGSKA (reference sequence). CDR3 sequence reads: CSARDTPENTQYF. The CDR3 coding sequence is TGCAGTGCTAGAGATACTCCCGAAAATACGCAGTATTTT.

This clonotype was counted ten times or more. Here the CDR3 reads CASSLGPGLEQYF. In DNA, the CDR3 is TGTGCCAGCAGTTTGGGACCTGGGCTCGAGCAGTACTTC. This chain uses TRBV27 with TRBJ2-7; D is tentatively TRBD1 or TRBD2 (5 bases each). The germline V gene has CDR1 MNHEY and CDR2 SMNVEV (reference sequence). Trimming pared 3 bases from V and 6 bases from J, leaving 12 bases between. The CDR3 length is 13 residues.

The chain uses TRBV12-3 or TRBV12-4 and TRBJ1-3; D is ambiguous. The CDR3 consists of 11 residues. Trimming shortened V by 10 bases and J by 4 bases, and 8 bases separated the two germline ends. CDR3 sequence: CATGVGNTIYF. In DNA form, the CDR3 reads TGTGCCACGGGAGTAGGAAACACCATATATTTT.

In this sample, this clonotype turned up many times. This chain links TRBV6-5 with TRBJ2-2; D tentatively fits TRBD1 or TRBD2 (5 bases each). CDR1 is MNHEY and CDR2 is SVGAGI in the germline V gene. The CDR3 runs 14 residues. Trimming left V 1 base short and J 6 bases short, with 9 bases between. This chain's CDR3 is CASSYFGGSGELFF. CDR3 nucleotides: TGTGCCAGCAGTTACTTTGGGGGTTCCGGGGAGCTGTTTTTT.

This clonotype has ten or more counts. The rearrangement joins TRBV20-1 to TRBJ1-1; D remains unclear. The germline V gene has CDR1 DFQATT and CDR2 SNEGSKA (reference sequence). The CDR3 runs to 13 residues. The ends were cut back, 6 bases at V and 1 base at J, with 12 bases in the middle. This CDR3 reads CSALALTNTEAFF. The CDR3 nucleotides read TGCAGTGCGTTGGCCCTAACGAACACTGAAGCTTTCTTT.

This clonotype was seen many times. The chain is built from TRBV20-1 and TRBJ2-7; no reliable D call. CDR3 size: 14 residues. V lost 0 bases and J 5 bases, leaving 14 bases between the germline ends. The germline V gene has CDR1 DFQATT and CDR2 SNEGSKA (reference sequence). CDR3 in DNA: TGCAGTGCTAGAGATCAGGCCAGAATCGACGAGCAGTACTTC. This encodes CSARDQARIDEQYF.

This clonotype was found a few times. This chain links TRBV12-3 or TRBV12-4 with TRBJ2-7; D is ambiguous. The CDR3 is 15 residues long. Trimming removed 1 base at V and 2 bases at J, with 12 bases between. The CDR3, as DNA: TGTGCCAGCAGTTTAGTAGGTGACGGAACCTACGAGCAGTACTTC. It codes for CASSLVGDGTYEQYF.

This clonotype has only a few counts. This chain joins TRBV5-6 and TRBJ2-5; TRBD2 aligns across 11 bases. This CDR3 spans 15 amino acids. Unmatched junction bases numbered 3, after V lost 2 bases and J lost 3 bases. The germline CDR1 and CDR2 sequences are SGHDT and YYEEEE. The CDR3 sequence: CASSFLTSGKETQYF. The DNA for the CDR3 is TGTGCCAGCAGCTTCTTGACTAGCGGGAAAGAGACCCAGTACTTC.

On this clonotype itself: A much larger clone lies a single base off, so this may be a read error. The chain uses TRBV29-1 and TRBJ1-5; D unclear. CDR3 length: 15 amino acids. V was cut by 0 bases and J by 6 bases, with 15 bases left in between. Germline CDR1 and CDR2: SQVTM and ANQGSEA. The CDR3 DNA sequence: TGCAGCGTTGAAGATCGTAACAGTCGCGGTCAGCCCCAGCATTTT. Its translation is CSVEDRNSRGQPQHF.